The present entry profiles one T cell receptor beta chain with its context. There are 12 residues in the CDR3. Trimming cost V 5 bases and J 12 bases; bases outside gene matches: 7. The data belong to a study of blood T cell repertoires in COVID-19. Study-level information: The samples span acute and convalescent COVID-19 from the United States, Italy and Spain. PBMCs, B-cell-depleted T cells, or T cells were the source of the cDNA or gDNA that made up the material.

Original data processing: Amplification from reference gene primers served as the basis for estimated nucleated cell counts. Assay used: immunoSEQ multiplex PCR; TCRdb lists only in-frame clones, some missing. V and J calls and clone size follow that table, whereas D and trimming were derived from the DNA. This table has a few hundred thousand clones, roughly 83% appearing once. The V gene is TRBV12-3 or TRBV12-4, the J gene TRBJ2-1; 7 positions agree with TRBD1. The sequence derives from a woman aged 45 to 65 with acute or convalescent COVID-19. The sequenced sample consisted of peripheral blood. DNA of the CDR3: TGTGCCAGCAGTAAAGGGACAGTCGGGCAGTTCTTC. This gives the protein CASSKGTVGQFF.